The T cell receptor (beta chain) described here comes from a study of cytomegalovirus exposure and HLA in healthy donors. Study as a whole: Among roughly 180 million T cells, an earlier analysis found 117 million unique TCR beta sequences.

As concerns this clone: Its cognate antigen is unknown.

General observations from the study: In an earlier analysis, productive rearrangement rates for most beta V segments clustered near 87% or 30%.

The PCR employed 60 Vbeta primers together with 13 Jbeta primers. TCRdb's table, derived via immunoSEQ multiplex PCR, lists solely in-frame clones and lacks some. The sample lists 150,000 to 180,000 clones; about four fifths were seen once. V was cut by 6 bases and J by 0 bases, with 15 bases left in between. Germline-derived CDR1 and CDR2 are SGHDT and YYEEEE. CDR3 length equals 15 residues. The sample was PBMCs. The J gene is TRBJ1-1, the V gene TRBV5-6, with D maybe TRBD1 (5 bases). The sequence derives from a young man in good health and CMV-seropositive. CDR3 sequence reads: CASTRWTRMNTEAFF. The DNA of the CDR3 is TGTGCCAGCACCCGCTGGACACGCATGAACACTGAAGCTTTCTTT.